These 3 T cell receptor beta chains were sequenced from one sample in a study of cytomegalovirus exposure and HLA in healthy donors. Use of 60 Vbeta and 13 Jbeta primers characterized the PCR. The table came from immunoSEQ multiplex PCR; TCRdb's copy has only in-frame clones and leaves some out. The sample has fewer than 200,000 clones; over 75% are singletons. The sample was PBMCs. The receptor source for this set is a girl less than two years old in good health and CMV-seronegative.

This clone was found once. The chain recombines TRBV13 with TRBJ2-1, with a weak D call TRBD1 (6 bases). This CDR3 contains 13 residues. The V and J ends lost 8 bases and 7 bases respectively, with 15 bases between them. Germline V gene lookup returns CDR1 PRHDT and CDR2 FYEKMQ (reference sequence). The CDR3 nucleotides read TGTGCCAGCGAAGCTTTTAGGGGGAATGAGCAGTTCTTC. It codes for CASEAFRGNEQFF.

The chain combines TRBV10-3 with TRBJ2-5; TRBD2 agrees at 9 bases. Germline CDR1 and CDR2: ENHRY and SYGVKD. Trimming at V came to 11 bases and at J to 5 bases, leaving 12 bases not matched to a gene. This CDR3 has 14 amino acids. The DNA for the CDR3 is TGTGCCTCAGCCCCAGCGGGGGGTACGGAGACCCAGTACTTC. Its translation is CASAPAGGTETQYF.

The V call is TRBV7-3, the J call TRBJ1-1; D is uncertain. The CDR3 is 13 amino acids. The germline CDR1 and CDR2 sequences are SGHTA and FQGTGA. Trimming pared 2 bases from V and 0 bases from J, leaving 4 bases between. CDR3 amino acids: CASSLDLNTEAFF. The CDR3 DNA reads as TGTGCCAGCAGCTTAGACTTGAACACTGAAGCTTTCTTT. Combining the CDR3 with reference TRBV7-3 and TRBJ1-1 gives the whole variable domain GAGVSQTPSNKVTEKGKYVELRCDPISGHTALYWYRQSLGQGPEFLIYFQGTGAADDSGLPNDRFFAVRPEGSVSTLKIQRTERGDSAVYLCASSLDLNTEAFFGQGTRLTVV.